The clone carrying this TCR beta chain occurred a few times. Trimming removed 3 bases at V and 6 bases at J, with 9 bases between. Germline values: CDR1 WSHSY, CDR2 SAAADI. The CDR3 runs 13 residues. Tagging with unique molecular identifiers was applied to individual cDNA molecules. TCRdb independently ran MiXCR on the 5' RACE reads; one entry per CDR3 protein. The data contain around 80,000 distinct CDR3 sequences, around 9.3% of them singletons. This entry comes from a study of early T cells in non-severe SARS-CoV-2 infection. On the study more broadly: Chains were not paired, and sequencing was done on bulk RNA from unsorted whole blood.

The source of this sequence is an adult who was a healthcare worker with PCR-confirmed SARS-CoV-2 infection or an uninfected control (not recorded which). Sequenced material: whole blood, taken at baseline. V usage is TRBV10-2 and J usage is TRBJ2-1; D is unresolved. The CDR3 nucleotides read TGCGCCAGCAGTGAAATTCCCCTCAATGAGCAGTTCTTC. This encodes CASSEIPLNEQFF.